These 14 T cell receptor beta chains originate from one sample sequenced in a study of shared clonotypes between healthy human individuals. The repertoire was sequenced with immunoSEQ multiplex PCR; TCRdb's copy has only in-frame clones and lacks some. The sample contains 470,000 or so clones, about 78% of which appear only once. Sequenced sample: PBMCs. All receptors derive from a woman aged 35 to 49 in good health. Some clones in this sample may be carry-over from other donors' samples.

CDR3 in amino acids: CASRTGTSGSGEQFF. The CDR3 nucleotides read TGCGCCAGCAGGACCGGGACTAGCGGGAGCGGTGAGCAGTTCTTC. This chain joins TRBV5-1 and TRBJ2-1, with 14 bases identical to TRBD2. V lost 5 bases, J lost 9 bases, and 7 bases stayed unmatched. Looked up from germline, CDR1 is SGHRS and CDR2 is YFSETQ. The CDR3 is made up of 15 amino acids.

The chain uses TRBV25-1 and TRBJ2-1; D call uncertain. V was clipped by 6 bases and J by 4 bases, with 10 bases between them. The CDR3 is made up of 13 amino acids. From germline, CDR1 is MGHDK and CDR2 SYGVNS. DNA for the CDR3: TGTGCCAGCAGCCACAACCTGTACAATGAGCAGTTCTTC. Protein: CASSHNLYNEQFF.

V and J are TRBV2 and TRBJ2-7; perhaps TRBD2 as D (6 bases). Trimming took 1 base from V and 2 from J, leaving 12 bases between them. This CDR3 region has 15 residues. Per the germline V gene, CDR1 is SNHLY and CDR2 is FYNNEI. The CDR3 DNA follows: TGTGCCAGCAGTGAAGGGGGGGACCGAGCCTACGAGCAGTACTTC. Translating gives CASSEGGDRAYEQYF.

The table lists this clone with a count of one. This chain connects TRBV5-1 to TRBJ2-6; weak D call: TRBD2 (5 bases). This CDR3 has 16 amino acids. Trimming shortened V by 0 bases and J by 2 bases, and 9 bases separated the two germline ends. CDR1 is SGHRS and CDR2 is YFSETQ in the germline V gene. Here the CDR3 reads CASSLGPGAGANVLTF. The CDR3 bases are TGCGCCAGCAGCTTGGGGCCCGGGGCTGGGGCCAACGTCCTGACTTTC.

This chain uses TRBV27 with TRBJ2-5; a weak D match, TRBD2 (6 bases). The J call may be wrong; the DNA end is better matched by TRBJ2-7. This CDR3 is 15 amino acids long. Looked up from germline, CDR1 is MNHEY and CDR2 is SMNVEV (reference sequence). In nucleotides, the CDR3 is TGTGCCAGCAGATCCTCCGGGGGTAGATCCTACGAGCAGTACTTC. Residues: CASRSSGGRSYEQYF.

The chain uses TRBV5-1 and TRBJ2-7, with D uncertain. CDR3 length: 16 amino acids. Trimming pared 2 bases from V and 7 bases from J, leaving 22 bases between. The V gene's germline CDR1 is SGHRS and CDR2 YFSETQ. CDR3 protein: CASSFSLGTLKEEQYF. The CDR3 nucleotides are TGCGCCAGCAGCTTTAGTCTGGGCACCTTGAAGGAGGAGCAGTACTTC.

The chain joins TRBV9 to TRBJ2-1; unclear D gene. The V end lost 0 bases, the J end lost 6 bases, and 7 bases lay between the germline ends. The CDR3 loop spans 13 amino acids. The germline CDR1 and CDR2 sequences are SGDLS and YYNGEE. The chain's CDR3 is CASSVEARNEQFF. DNA of the CDR3: TGTGCCAGCAGCGTAGAAGCACGCAATGAGCAGTTCTTC.

In this sample, this clone turned up a few times. Distinct nucleotide sequences in the sample also encode this CDR3. The chain combines TRBV7-8 with TRBJ2-7; D not resolved. V was cut by 1 base and J by 3 bases, with 4 bases left in between. Per germline, CDR1 SGHVS and CDR2 FQNEAQ. The CDR3 consists of 12 residues. CDR3 in amino acids: CASSLVGYEQYF. CDR3 DNA: TGTGCCAGCAGCTTAGTGGGCTACGAGCAGTACTTC.

The chain carries TRBV27 and TRBJ2-5; a possible D gene is TRBD1 (6 bases). This CDR3 region has 13 residues. V gave up 4 bases and J gave up 4 bases, with 10 bases separating them. Germline V gene lookup returns CDR1 MNHEY and CDR2 SMNVEV (reference sequence). CDR3 coding DNA: TGTGCCAGCAGTTCGAGGGGGAGAGAGACCCAGTACTTC. Protein: CASSSRGRETQYF.

This clone was detected only a few times. Here the CDR3 DNA reads TGTGCCAGTACAGGCGGGAGGCTCCGCTCCTACAATGAGCAGTTCTTC. Translating gives CASTGGRLRSYNEQFF. The V and J genes are TRBV19 and TRBJ2-1, with 8 bases matching TRBD2. The CDR3 loop spans 16 amino acids. The germline gives CDR1 LNHDA, CDR2 SQIVND (reference sequence). Trimming at V came to 7 bases and at J to 0 bases, leaving 8 bases not matched to a gene. The full variable domain, completed using reference TRBV19 and TRBJ2-1, is DGGITQSPKYLFRKEGQNVTLSCEQNLNHDAMYWYRQDPGQGLRLIYYSQIVNDFQKGDIAEGYSVSREKKESFPLTVTSAQKNPTAFYLCASTGGRLRSYNEQFFGPGTRLTVL.

The V and J genes are TRBV27 and TRBJ2-7; 10 bases are a match to TRBD2. The V gene's germline CDR1 is MNHEY and CDR2 SMNVEV (reference sequence). The CDR3 covers 18 residues. V lost 5 bases, J lost 1 base, and 14 bases stayed unmatched. The CDR3 loop is CASSPRTSGMLRSYEQYF. DNA of the CDR3: TGTGCCAGCAGTCCGCGGACTAGCGGAATGCTAAGATCCTACGAGCAGTACTTC.

This rearrangement joins TRBV28 to TRBJ2-7; D is unresolved. V was pared by 7 bases and J by 4 bases, with 11 bases between. This CDR3 contains 12 residues. Per the germline V gene, CDR1 is MDHEN and CDR2 is SYDVKM. The CDR3 DNA follows: TGTGCCAGCATCAAAACCCCTTACGAGCAGTACTTC. This encodes CASIKTPYEQYF.

The V gene is TRBV6-6, the J gene TRBJ2-3; weak D call: TRBD2 (7 bases). CDR1 and CDR2 from the germline V gene are MNHNY and SVGAGI (reference sequence). V shed 7 bases and J shed 2 bases, with 13 bases lying between them. CDR3 size: 14 residues. The CDR3 DNA follows: TGTGCCAGCAAACAGGGACTACACACAGATACGCAGTATTTT. Protein sequence: CASKQGLHTDTQYF.

The chain carries TRBV11-2 and TRBJ2-1; D may be TRBD1 (6 bases). Trimming left V 5 bases short and J 11 bases short, with 13 bases between. CDR1 and CDR2 from the germline V gene are SGHAT and FQNNGV. CDR3 length equals 12 residues. The CDR3 coding sequence is TGTGCCAGCAGCGGGGGCATTCTTAAGCAGTTCTTC. Translation: CASSGGILKQFF.